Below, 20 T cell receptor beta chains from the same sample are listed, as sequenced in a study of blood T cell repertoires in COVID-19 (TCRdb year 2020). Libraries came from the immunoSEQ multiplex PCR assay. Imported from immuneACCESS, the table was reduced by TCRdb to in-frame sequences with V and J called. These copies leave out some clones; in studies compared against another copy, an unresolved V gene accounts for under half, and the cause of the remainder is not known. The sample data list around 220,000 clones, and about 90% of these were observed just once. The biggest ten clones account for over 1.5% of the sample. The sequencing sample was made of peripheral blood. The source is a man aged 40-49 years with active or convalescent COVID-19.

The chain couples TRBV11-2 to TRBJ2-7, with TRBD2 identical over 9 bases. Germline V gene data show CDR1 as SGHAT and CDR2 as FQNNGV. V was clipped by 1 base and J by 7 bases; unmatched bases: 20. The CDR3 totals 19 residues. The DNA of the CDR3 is TGTGCCAGCAGCTTAGCCCTAGCGGGAACGCAAAGGTCTACGAAGGAGCAGTACTTC. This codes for CASSLALAGTQRSTKEQYF.

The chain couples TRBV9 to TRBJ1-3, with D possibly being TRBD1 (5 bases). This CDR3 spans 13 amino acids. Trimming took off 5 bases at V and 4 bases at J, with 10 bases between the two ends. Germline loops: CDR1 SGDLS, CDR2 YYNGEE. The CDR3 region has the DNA TGTGCCAGCAGTACAGGCTGGGGAAACACCATATATTTT. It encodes CASSTGWGNTIYF.

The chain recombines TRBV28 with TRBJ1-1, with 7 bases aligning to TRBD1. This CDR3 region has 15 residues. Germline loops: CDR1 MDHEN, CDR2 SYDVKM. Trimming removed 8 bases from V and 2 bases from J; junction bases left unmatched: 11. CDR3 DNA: TGTGCCAGCTACCCTCGGGGACAGTATAACACTGAAGCTTTCTTT. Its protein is CASYPRGQYNTEAFF.

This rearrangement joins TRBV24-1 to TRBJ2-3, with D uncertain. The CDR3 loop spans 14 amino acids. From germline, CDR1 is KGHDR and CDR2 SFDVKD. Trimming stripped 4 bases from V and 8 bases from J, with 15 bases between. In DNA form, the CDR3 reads TGTGCCACCAGTGAATCCCCAGTTCGCGGTACGCAGTATTTT. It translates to CATSESPVRGTQYF.

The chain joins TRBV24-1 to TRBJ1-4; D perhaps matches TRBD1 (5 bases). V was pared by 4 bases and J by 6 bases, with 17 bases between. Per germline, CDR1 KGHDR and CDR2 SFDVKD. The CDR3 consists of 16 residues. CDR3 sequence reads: CATSDSDSNPYEKLFF. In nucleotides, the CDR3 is TGTGCCACCAGTGACTCCGACAGCAACCCTTATGAAAAACTGTTTTTT.

The CDR3 coding sequence is TGTGCCAGCAGAATAGCCCACACTGAAGCTTTCTTT. Translated, it gives CASRIAHTEAFF. J is TRBJ1-1 and V is TRBV28; D uncertain. V was pared by 6 bases and J by 3 bases, with 8 bases between. In germline, CDR1 is MDHEN, CDR2 SYDVKM. This CDR3 is 12 amino acids long.

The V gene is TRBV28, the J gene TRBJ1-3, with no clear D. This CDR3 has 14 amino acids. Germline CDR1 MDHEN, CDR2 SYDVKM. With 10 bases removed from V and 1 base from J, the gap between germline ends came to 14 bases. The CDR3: CAIDSLRSGNTIYF. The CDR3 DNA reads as TGTGCCATCGACTCTTTGAGGTCTGGAAACACCATATATTTT.

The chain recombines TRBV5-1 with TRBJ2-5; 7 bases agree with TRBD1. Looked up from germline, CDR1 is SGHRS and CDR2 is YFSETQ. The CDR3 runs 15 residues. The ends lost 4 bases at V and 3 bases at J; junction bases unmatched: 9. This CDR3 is CASSITGVDEETQYF. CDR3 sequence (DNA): TGCGCCAGCAGCATCACAGGGGTCGACGAAGAGACCCAGTACTTC. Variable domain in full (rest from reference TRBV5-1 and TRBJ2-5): KAGVTQTPRYLIKTRGQQVTLSCSPISGHRSVSWYQQTPGQGLQFLFEYFSETQRNKGNFPGRFSGRQFSNSRSEMNVSTLELGDSALYLCASSITGVDEETQYFGPGTRLLVL.

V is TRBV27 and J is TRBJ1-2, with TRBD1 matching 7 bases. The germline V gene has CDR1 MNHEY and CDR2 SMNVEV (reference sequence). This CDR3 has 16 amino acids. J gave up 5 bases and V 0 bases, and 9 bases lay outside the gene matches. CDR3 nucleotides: TGTGCCAGCAGTTTATCGGGCGGTACAGGGGAATATGGCTACACCTTC. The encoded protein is CASSLSGGTGEYGYTF.

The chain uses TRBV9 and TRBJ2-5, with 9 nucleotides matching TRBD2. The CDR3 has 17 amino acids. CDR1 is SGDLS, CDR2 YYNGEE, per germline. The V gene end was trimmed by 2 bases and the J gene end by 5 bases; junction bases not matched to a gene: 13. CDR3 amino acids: CASSVGDSSGAGETQYF. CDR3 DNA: TGTGCCAGCAGCGTCGGGGACTCTAGCGGGGCCGGGGAGACCCAGTACTTC.

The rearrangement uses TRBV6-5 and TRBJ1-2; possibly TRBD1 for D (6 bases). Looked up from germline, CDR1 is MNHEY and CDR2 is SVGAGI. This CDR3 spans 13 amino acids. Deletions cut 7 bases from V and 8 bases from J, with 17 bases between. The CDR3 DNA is TGTGCCAGCAAGGGACAAACCTATGACGGCTACACCTTC. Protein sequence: CASKGQTYDGYTF.

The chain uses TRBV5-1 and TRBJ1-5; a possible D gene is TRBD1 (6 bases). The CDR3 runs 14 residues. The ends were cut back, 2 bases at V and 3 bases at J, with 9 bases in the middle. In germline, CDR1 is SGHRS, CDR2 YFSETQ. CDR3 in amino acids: CASSLTGFNQPQHF. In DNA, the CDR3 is TGCGCCAGCAGCTTAACAGGGTTCAATCAGCCCCAGCATTTT.

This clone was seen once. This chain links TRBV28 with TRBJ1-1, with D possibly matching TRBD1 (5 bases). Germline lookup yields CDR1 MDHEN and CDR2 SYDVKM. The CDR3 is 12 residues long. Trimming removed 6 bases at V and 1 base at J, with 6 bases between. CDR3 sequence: CASSGQNTEAFF. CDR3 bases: TGTGCCAGCAGCGGACAGAACACTGAAGCTTTCTTT.

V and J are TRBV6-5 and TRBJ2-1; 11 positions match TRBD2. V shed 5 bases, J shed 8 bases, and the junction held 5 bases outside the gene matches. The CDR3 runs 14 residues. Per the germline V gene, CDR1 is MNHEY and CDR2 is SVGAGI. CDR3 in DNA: TGTGCCAGCAGTAATAGCGGGGGGGCTGATGAGCAGTTCTTC. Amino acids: CASSNSGGADEQFF.

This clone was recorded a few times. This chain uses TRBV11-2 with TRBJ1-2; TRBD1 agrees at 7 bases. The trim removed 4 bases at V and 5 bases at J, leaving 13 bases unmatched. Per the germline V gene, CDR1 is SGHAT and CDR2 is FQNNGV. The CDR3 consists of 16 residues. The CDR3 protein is CASSSSRQGRSYGYTF. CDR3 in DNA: TGTGCCAGCAGCTCTTCTAGACAGGGAAGGTCATATGGCTACACCTTC.

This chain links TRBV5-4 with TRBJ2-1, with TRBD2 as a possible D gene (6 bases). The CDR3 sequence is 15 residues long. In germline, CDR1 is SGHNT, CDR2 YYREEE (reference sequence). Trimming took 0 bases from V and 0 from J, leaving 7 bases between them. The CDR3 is CASSLGLGSYNEQFF. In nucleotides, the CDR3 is TGTGCCAGCAGCTTGGGACTAGGCTCCTACAATGAGCAGTTCTTC. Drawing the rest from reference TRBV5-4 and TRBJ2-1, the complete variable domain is ETGVTQSPTHLIKTRGQQVTLRCSSQSGHNTVSWYQQALGQGPQFIFQYYREEENGRGNFPPRFSGLQFPNYSSELNVNALELDDSALYLCASSLGLGSYNEQFFGPGTRLTVL.

CDR3 coding DNA: TGTGCCAGCAGGAACAGGGGGCATTCCTACAATGAGCAGTTCTTC. The encoded protein is CASRNRGHSYNEQFF. V and J are TRBV6-5 and TRBJ2-1; 9 bases are shared with TRBD1. The CDR3 consists of 15 residues. Germline V gives CDR1 MNHEY, CDR2 SVGAGI. The V gene end was trimmed by 6 bases and the J gene end by 1 base; junction bases not matched to a gene: 4.

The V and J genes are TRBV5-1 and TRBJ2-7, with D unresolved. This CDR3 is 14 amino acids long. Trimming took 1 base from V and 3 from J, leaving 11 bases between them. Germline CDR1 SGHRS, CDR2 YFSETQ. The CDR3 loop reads CASSLNRAYYEQYF. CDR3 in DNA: TGCGCCAGCAGCTTGAACAGAGCATACTACGAGCAGTACTTC. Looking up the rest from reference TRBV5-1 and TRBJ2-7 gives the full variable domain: KAGVTQTPRYLIKTRGQQVTLSCSPISGHRSVSWYQQTPGQGLQFLFEYFSETQRNKGNFPGRFSGRQFSNSRSEMNVSTLELGDSALYLCASSLNRAYYEQYFGPGTRLTVT.

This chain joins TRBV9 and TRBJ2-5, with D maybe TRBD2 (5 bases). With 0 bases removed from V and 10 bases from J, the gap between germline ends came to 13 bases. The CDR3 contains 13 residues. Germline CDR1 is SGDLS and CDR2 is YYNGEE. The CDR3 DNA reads TGTGCCAGCAGCGTAGACCCAGACGGGGTCCAGTACTTC. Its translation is CASSVDPDGVQYF.

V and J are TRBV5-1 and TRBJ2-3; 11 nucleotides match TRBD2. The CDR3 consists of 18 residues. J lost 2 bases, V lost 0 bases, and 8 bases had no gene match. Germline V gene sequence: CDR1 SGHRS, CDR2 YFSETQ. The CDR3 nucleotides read TGCGCCAGCAGCTTGGCTCGTAGCGGGAGGGGCGACACAGATACGCAGTATTTT. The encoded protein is CASSLARSGRGDTDTQYF.